This TCR beta chain was profiled in a study of T cells in Graves' hyperthyroidism and ophthalmopathy. RNA transcripts yielded amplified TCR beta CDR3 regions. With the HTBI primer set, the TCR CDR3 went through a first round of RT-PCR. Each CDR3 protein is one row after TCRdb ran MiXCR on the multiplex PCR reads. In the table there are about 480,000 distinct CDR3 sequences, roughly 14% of which are singletons. Germline V CDR1 and CDR2: MNHGY, SVAAGI. The CDR3 consists of 15 residues. On this clonotype: This clone may be a read error of a much larger clone one base away.

The V call is TRBV6-9, the J call TRBJ2-3, with 7 bases identical to TRBD2. The sample taken for sequencing was blood. This sequence originates from a woman aged 18-29 years with Graves' hyperthyroidism. The CDR3: CARSYAGAVTDTQYF. CDR3 DNA: TGTGCCCGCAGTTACGCGGGAGCGGTGACAGATACGCAGTATTTT.